The 14 T cell receptor beta chains presented below share a single source sample, sequenced in a study of radiotherapy plus CTLA-4 blockade in lung cancer. TCRdb's copy holds only in-frame clones and misses some; the assay was immunoSEQ multiplex PCR. The table lists about 73,000 clones, roughly 84% of them singletons. The sample here was peripheral blood, taken from a patient treated with radiotherapy plus ipilimumab. These receptors were taken from a human donor with non-small cell lung cancer that progressed on radiotherapy plus ipilimumab.

The chain employs TRBV6-6 and TRBJ2-3; D might be TRBD1 (6 bases). V dropped 6 bases and J dropped 2 bases, with 12 bases sitting between them. CDR3 length: 14 amino acids. Germline lookup yields CDR1 MNHNY and CDR2 SVGAGI (reference sequence). The chain's CDR3 is CASRKGQNTDTQYF. The CDR3 nucleotides are TGTGCCAGCAGAAAAGGACAGAACACAGATACGCAGTATTTT.

This CDR3 reads CASSEATGTSKGEQFF. CDR3 DNA sequence: TGTGCCAGCAGCGAAGCGACCGGGACTAGTAAAGGTGAGCAGTTCTTC. The V gene is TRBV7-3, the J gene TRBJ2-1; 8 bases are shared with TRBD2. Trimming removed 5 bases from V and 9 bases from J; junction bases left unmatched: 15. The CDR3 totals 16 residues. Germline V gene sequence: CDR1 SGHTA, CDR2 FQGTGA.

V usage is TRBV5-1 and J usage is TRBJ1-3, with 7 positions matching TRBD1. The CDR3 sequence is 16 residues long. J gave up 3 bases and V 2 bases, and 8 bases lay outside the gene matches. CDR1 is SGHRS and CDR2 is YFSETQ in the germline V gene. The chain's CDR3 is CASSFNLGTDGNTIYF. For the CDR3, the DNA is TGCGCCAGCAGCTTTAACCTCGGGACAGATGGAAACACCATATATTTT.

This sequence joins TRBV5-1 and TRBJ2-1; D possibly corresponds to TRBD1 (5 bases). This CDR3 contains 16 residues. Germline V gives CDR1 SGHRS, CDR2 YFSETQ. Between the trimmed V and J ends, which lost 0 bases and 0 bases, there was a span of 10 bases. DNA of the CDR3: TGCGCCAGCAGCTTGGACGACAGTATCTCCTACAATGAGCAGTTCTTC. The encoded protein is CASSLDDSISYNEQFF.

This chain uses TRBV5-1 with TRBJ1-3; 11 positions agree with TRBD1. Germline assignment: CDR1 SGHRS and CDR2 YFSETQ. The CDR3 spans 16 residues. The junction had 5 bases not matched to a gene; V was cut back by 2 bases and J by 4 bases. CDR3 nucleotides: TGCGCCAGCAGCTTATCCGGGACAGGGGGAGGAAACACCATATATTTT. This encodes CASSLSGTGGGNTIYF.

Here the CDR3 reads CASSVEAGGSWGYTF. CDR3 sequence (DNA): TGTGCCAGCAGCGTCGAAGCGGGGGGCTCTTGGGGCTACACCTTC. This chain links TRBV9 with TRBJ1-2, with D possibly TRBD1 on 6 matching bases. The CDR3 has 15 residues. Trimming took off 2 bases at V and 8 bases at J, with 19 bases between the two ends. Germline V CDR1 and CDR2: SGDLS, YYNGEE.

This chain connects TRBV9 to TRBJ2-2; 12 positions agree with TRBD2. Germline CDR1 and CDR2: SGDLS and YYNGEE. V shed 0 bases, J shed 3 bases, and the junction held 3 bases outside the gene matches. The CDR3 has 17 amino acids. The CDR3 DNA follows: TGTGCCAGCAGCGTAGAGGGACTAGCGGGTTACACCGGGGAGCTGTTTTTT. Translating it yields CASSVEGLAGYTGELFF.

J is TRBJ2-3 and V is TRBV5-1; 7 nucleotides line up with TRBD2. Losses at the gene ends were 0 bases for V and 2 bases for J; bases not matched to a gene: 6. Looked up from germline, CDR1 is SGHRS and CDR2 is YFSETQ. This CDR3 has 16 amino acids. CDR3 nucleotides: TGCGCCAGCAGCTTGGGCCTAGCGGACTTCACAGATACGCAGTATTTT. Protein: CASSLGLADFTDTQYF.

V and J are TRBV7-8 and TRBJ2-7; D unresolved. The CDR3 has 14 amino acids. Germline CDR1 and CDR2: SGHVS and FQNEAQ. Trimming stripped 1 base from V and 7 bases from J, with 14 bases between. The CDR3 DNA is TGTGCCAGCAGCTTAGGAAGTAGTCAATGGGAGCAGTACGTC. Translation gives CASSLGSSQWEQYV.

The chain combines TRBV7-9 with TRBJ1-5; D is unclear. Trimming cost V 5 bases and J 4 bases, with 6 bases left between them. The V gene's germline CDR1 is SEHNR and CDR2 FQNEAQ (reference sequence). The CDR3 spans 12 residues. The DNA of the CDR3 is TGTGCCAGCAGCACACCTAATCAGCCCCAGCATTTT. This gives the protein CASSTPNQPQHF.

The rearrangement joins TRBV13 to TRBJ2-7, with a tentative D call TRBD1 (6 bases). Trimming removed 0 bases from V and 2 bases from J, with 17 bases in between. Germline CDR1 is PRHDT and CDR2 is FYEKMQ (reference sequence). CDR3 length: 17 amino acids. CDR3 sequence: CASSLGQGRSGAYEQYF. In DNA, the CDR3 is TGTGCCAGCAGCTTAGGACAGGGACGATCCGGCGCCTACGAGCAGTACTTC.

V is TRBV11-3 and J is TRBJ2-5; 10 nucleotides align to TRBD1. V was pared by 5 bases and J by 0 bases, with 6 bases of the junction left unmatched. The CDR3 has 16 amino acids. CDR1 SGHNT and CDR2 YENEEA come from the germline V gene. CDR3 amino acids: CASSPGQGNYQETQYF. The DNA for the CDR3 is TGTGCCAGCAGCCCGGGACAGGGGAATTACCAAGAGACCCAGTACTTC. Full variable domain (outside the CDR3, taken from reference TRBV11-3 and TRBJ2-5): EAGVVQSPRYKIIEKKQPVAFWCNPISGHNTLYWYLQNLGQGPELLIRYENEEAVDDSQLPKDRFSAERLKGVDSTLKIQPAELGDSAVYLCASSPGQGNYQETQYFGPGTRLLVL.

The chain has TRBV6-4 and TRBJ2-3, with D tentatively TRBD2 (6 bases). Looked up from germline, CDR1 is MRHNA and CDR2 is SNTAGT. V lost 2 bases, J lost 0 bases, and 6 bases lay in between. The CDR3 loop spans 14 amino acids. The CDR3, as DNA: TGTGCCAGCAGTGACGGGACTAGCACAGATACGCAGTATTTT. This translates into CASSDGTSTDTQYF.

The V gene is TRBV19, the J gene TRBJ1-2, with D unresolved. CDR3 length equals 16 residues. The V end lost 8 bases, the J end lost 0 bases, and 19 bases lay between the germline ends. The germline V gene has CDR1 LNHDA and CDR2 SQIVND (reference sequence). Here the CDR3 reads CASSVQALSPNYGYTF. The CDR3 nucleotides are TGTGCCAGTTCCGTCCAGGCCCTATCGCCTAACTATGGCTACACCTTC. The variable domain in full, with the rest retrieved from reference TRBV19 and TRBJ1-2, is DGGITQSPKYLFRKEGQNVTLSCEQNLNHDAMYWYRQDPGQGLRLIYYSQIVNDFQKGDIAEGYSVSREKKESFPLTVTSAQKNPTAFYLCASSVQALSPNYGYTFGSGTRLTVV.